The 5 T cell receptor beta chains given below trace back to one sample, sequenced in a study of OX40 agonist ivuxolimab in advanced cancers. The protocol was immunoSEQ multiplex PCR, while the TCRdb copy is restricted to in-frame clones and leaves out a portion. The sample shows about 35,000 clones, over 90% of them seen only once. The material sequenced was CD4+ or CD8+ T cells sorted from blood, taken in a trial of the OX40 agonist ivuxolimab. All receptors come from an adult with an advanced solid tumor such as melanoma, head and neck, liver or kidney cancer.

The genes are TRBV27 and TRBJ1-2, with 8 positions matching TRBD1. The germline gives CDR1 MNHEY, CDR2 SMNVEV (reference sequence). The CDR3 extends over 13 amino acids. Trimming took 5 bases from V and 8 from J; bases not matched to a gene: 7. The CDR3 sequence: CASSITGGGGYTF. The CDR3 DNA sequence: TGTGCCAGCAGTATCACAGGGGGGGGCGGCTACACCTTC.

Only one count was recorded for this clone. CDR3 nucleotide sequence: TGTGCCAGCATATGGGCTAGCGGGAGTTCGGAGACCCAGTACTTC. Translated: CASIWASGSSETQYF. The rearrangement joins TRBV6-1 to TRBJ2-5; 10 positions agree with TRBD2. V lost 7 bases, J lost 5 bases, and 10 bases stayed unmatched. This CDR3 region has 15 residues. Per germline, CDR1 MNHNS and CDR2 SASEGT.

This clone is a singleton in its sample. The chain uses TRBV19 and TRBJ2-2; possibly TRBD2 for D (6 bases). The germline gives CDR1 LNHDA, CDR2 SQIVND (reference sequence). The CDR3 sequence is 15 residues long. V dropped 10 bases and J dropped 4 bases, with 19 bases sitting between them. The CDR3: CATKGLAGSTGELFF. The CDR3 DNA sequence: TGTGCCACTAAGGGACTGGCGGGGTCCACCGGGGAGCTGTTTTTT. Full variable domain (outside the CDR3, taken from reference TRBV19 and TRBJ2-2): DGGITQSPKYLFRKEGQNVTLSCEQNLNHDAMYWYRQDPGQGLRLIYYSQIVNDFQKGDIAEGYSVSREKKESFPLTVTSAQKNPTAFYLCATKGLAGSTGELFFGEGSRLTVL.

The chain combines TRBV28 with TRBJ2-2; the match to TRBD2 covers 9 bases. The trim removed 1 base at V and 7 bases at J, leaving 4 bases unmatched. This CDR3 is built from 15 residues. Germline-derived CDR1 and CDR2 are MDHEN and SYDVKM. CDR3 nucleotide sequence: TGTGCCAGCAGTTTATCAGCGGGGGGTATCGGGGAGCTGTTTTTT. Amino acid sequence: CASSLSAGGIGELFF.

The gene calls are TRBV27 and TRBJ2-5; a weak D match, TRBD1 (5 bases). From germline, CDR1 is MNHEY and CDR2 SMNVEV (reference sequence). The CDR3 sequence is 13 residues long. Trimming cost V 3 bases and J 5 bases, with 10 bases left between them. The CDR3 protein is CASSFRVSETQYF. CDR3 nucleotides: TGTGCCAGCAGTTTCAGGGTTTCCGAGACCCAGTACTTC.